The 13 T cell receptor beta chains reported below all come from one sample, sequenced in a study of T cell responses to AZD1222 COVID-19 vaccine. Data came from immunoSEQ multiplex PCR; TCRdb stores just in-frame clones and leaves some out. Of 95,000 to 150,000 clones listed, about nine tenths are singletons. The sequencing here drew on peripheral blood, taken on day 0 of AZD1222 vaccination. Source of these receptors: an adult in good health.

The chain is built from TRBV3-1 (or the pseudogene TRBV3-2) and TRBJ2-7; 8 bases fit TRBD2. CDR3 length: 15 amino acids. J was trimmed by 4 bases and V by 1 base; bases with no gene match: 6. The germline gives CDR1 LGHDT, CDR2 YNNKEL (reference sequence). In DNA form, the CDR3 reads TGTGCCAGCAGCCAAGCAGCGGGGGCCTTATACGAGCAGTACTTC. Protein: CASSQAAGALYEQYF.

The V and J genes are TRBV24-1 and TRBJ2-7; maybe TRBD2 (5 bases). V lost 4 bases and J 1 base, leaving 7 bases between the germline ends. The CDR3 is 13 residues long. The germline V gene has CDR1 KGHDR and CDR2 SFDVKD. As DNA, the CDR3 is TGTGCCACCAGTGAAAGAGGGTCCTACGAGCAGTACTTC. Residues: CATSERGSYEQYF.

This rearrangement joins TRBV9 to TRBJ2-1; D is ambiguous. CDR1 SGDLS and CDR2 YYNGEE come from the germline V gene. CDR3 length: 13 amino acids. V gave up 7 bases and J gave up 7 bases, with 15 bases separating them. The chain's CDR3 is CASEKHQGNEQFF. The CDR3 DNA is TGTGCCAGCGAGAAACACCAAGGTAATGAGCAGTTCTTC.

This clone was observed a handful of times. This rearrangement joins TRBV7-9 to TRBJ2-7; 7 nucleotides match TRBD1. V was clipped by 10 bases and J by 9 bases; unmatched bases: 9. CDR1 is SEHNR and CDR2 is FQNEAQ in the germline V gene (reference sequence). This CDR3 region has 11 residues. The CDR3 loop is CATTGDGGQYF. As DNA, the CDR3 is TGTGCCACCACAGGGGATGGCGGGCAGTACTTC.

The rearrangement uses TRBV12-5 and TRBJ1-1; possible D gene TRBD1, 5 bases. This CDR3 has 13 residues. V was clipped by 3 bases and J by 10 bases, with 15 bases between them. The germline gives CDR1 LGHNT, CDR2 FRNRAP. CDR3 nucleotides: TGTGCTAGTGGTTTTGCGGACCTAGGGGCAGCTTTCTTT. Encoded protein: CASGFADLGAAFF.

This clone was seen a single time. This chain connects TRBV6-5 to TRBJ2-2; D is ambiguous. The V and J ends lost 10 bases and 1 base respectively, with 13 bases between them. The CDR3 extends over 14 amino acids. Germline-derived CDR1 and CDR2 are MNHEY and SVGAGI. The CDR3 DNA sequence: TGTGCCACCCACGTGCACAGGAACACCGGGGAGCTGTTTTTT. This gives the protein CATHVHRNTGELFF.

This sequence joins TRBV30 and TRBJ1-2; D not resolved. The germline V gene encodes CDR1 GTSNPN and CDR2 SVGIG (reference sequence). This CDR3 has 13 residues. V was shortened by 5 bases and J by 5 bases, with 15 bases between the two germline ends. In DNA, the CDR3 is TGTGCCTGGGATCCGGGCAGGCCATATGGCTACACCTTC. Translation gives CAWDPGRPYGYTF.

The rearrangement joins TRBV15 to TRBJ1-1; D gene ambiguous. Trimming took 1 base from V and 1 from J, leaving 10 bases between them. Germline V gene data show CDR1 as LNHNV and CDR2 as YYDKDF (reference sequence). The CDR3 spans 15 residues. Here the CDR3 DNA reads TGTGCCACCAGCAGAGCAATAAACAGGAACACTGAAGCTTTCTTT. This gives the protein CATSRAINRNTEAFF.

This rearrangement joins TRBV5-4 to TRBJ1-1; 10 bases fit TRBD1. The CDR3 is 16 amino acids. V was pared by 6 bases and J by 0 bases, with 8 bases of the junction left unmatched. CDR1 and CDR2 from the germline V gene are SGHNT and YYREEE (reference sequence). Here the CDR3 reads CASNSNGTGVNTEAFF. As DNA, the CDR3 is TGTGCCAGCAACTCCAACGGGACAGGGGTGAACACTGAAGCTTTCTTT.

This clone has just one count. This chain links TRBV4-1 with TRBJ1-5; D not resolved. The length of the CDR3 is 15 residues. From germline, CDR1 is MGHRA and CDR2 YSYEKL. Trimming removed 2 bases from V and 9 bases from J, with 17 bases in between. CDR3 amino acids: CASSQRSYSIVPQHF. The CDR3 DNA reads as TGCGCCAGCAGCCAACGGTCATATAGCATCGTGCCCCAGCATTTT.

The J gene is TRBJ1-5, the V gene TRBV19; D unclear. The V and J ends lost 5 bases and 0 bases respectively, with 11 bases between them. The CDR3 runs to 15 residues. Germline CDR1 LNHDA, CDR2 SQIVND (reference sequence). CDR3 amino acids: CASSLTDYSNQPQHF. For the CDR3, the DNA is TGTGCCAGTAGTCTGACGGATTATAGCAATCAGCCCCAGCATTTT.

CDR3 sequence (DNA): TGTGCCATCGGTAGGACAGGGGACACTGAAGCTTTCTTT. It yields the protein CAIGRTGDTEAFF. V usage is TRBV10-3 and J usage is TRBJ1-1; 9 nucleotides agree with TRBD1. The germline CDR1 and CDR2 sequences are ENHRY and SYGVKD. The junction had 4 bases not matched to a gene; V was cut back by 8 bases and J by 3 bases. This CDR3 comprises 13 residues.

This sequence joins TRBV5-4 and TRBJ2-3; D is possibly TRBD2 (5 bases). The CDR3 sequence is 15 residues long. Germline CDR1 reads SGHNT; CDR2 reads YYREEE (reference sequence). The V end lost 4 bases, the J end lost 2 bases, and 14 bases lay between the germline ends. The CDR3 nucleotides read TGTGCCAGCAGCCCCTCGTCCGGGGTCACAGATACGCAGTATTTT. This codes for CASSPSSGVTDTQYF.